Each of the 28 T cell receptor beta chains below was sequenced from the same sample in a study of cytomegalovirus exposure and HLA in healthy donors. Sequencing was performed with immunoSEQ multiplex PCR; in TCRdb, only in-frame clones are kept and a portion is missing. The profile shows tens of thousands of clones, more than 75% of them singletons. The sequenced sample consisted of PBMCs. These receptors all stem from a man younger than 35 in good health and CMV-seronegative.

The gene calls are TRBV9 and TRBJ2-5; the match to TRBD1 covers 7 bases. From germline, CDR1 is SGDLS and CDR2 YYNGEE. This CDR3 region has 14 residues. J lost 4 bases, V lost 0 bases, and 3 bases had no gene match. CDR3 in amino acids: CASSVEGGPETQYF. The DNA for the CDR3 is TGTGCCAGCAGCGTAGAAGGGGGCCCAGAGACCCAGTACTTC.

The chain employs TRBV7-6 and TRBJ2-1; TRBD1 agrees at 7 bases. This CDR3 is built from 15 residues. The V and J ends lost 3 bases and 4 bases, in that order; junction bases with no gene match: 6. Germline CDR1 is SGHVS and CDR2 is FNYEAQ. CDR3 in amino acids: CASSFQGTVYNEQFF. The CDR3 DNA is TGTGCCAGCAGCTTTCAGGGGACAGTTTACAATGAGCAGTTCTTC.

This sequence joins TRBV12-5 and TRBJ2-7; 8 bases are a match to TRBD1. Trimming removed 4 bases from V and 5 bases from J; junction bases left unmatched: 10. Germline V gives CDR1 LGHNT, CDR2 FRNRAP. The CDR3 spans 15 residues. CDR3 nucleotides: TGTGCTAGTGGTTCTCCGGGACAGGCGTTGCACGAGCAGTACTTC. This codes for CASGSPGQALHEQYF.

The chain is built from TRBV28 and TRBJ2-1; 8 nucleotides line up with TRBD2. The CDR3 is 15 amino acids. In germline, CDR1 is MDHEN, CDR2 SYDVKM. The junction had 5 bases not matched to a gene; V was cut back by 1 base and J by 6 bases. In nucleotides, the CDR3 is TGTGCCAGCAGTTTATATACTAGCGGTCCCAATGAGCAGTTCTTC. Translation gives CASSLYTSGPNEQFF.

The chain links TRBV4-3 to TRBJ2-3; 11 bases align to TRBD2. CDR1 is LGHNA and CDR2 is YSLEER in the germline V gene. This CDR3 has 17 residues. J was trimmed by 3 bases and V by 4 bases; bases with no gene match: 9. CDR3 nucleotides: TGCGCCAGCAGCCTGGGGGTACTAGCGGGAGTAACAGATACGCAGTATTTT. Translated: CASSLGVLAGVTDTQYF.

V is TRBV4-1 and J is TRBJ1-1; 8 bases align to TRBD1. Germline lookup yields CDR1 MGHRA and CDR2 YSYEKL. The CDR3 contains 15 residues. V lost 4 bases and J lost 5; bases outside the gene matches: 9. This chain's CDR3 is CASSPQTGGRTEAFF. The CDR3 DNA reads TGCGCCAGCAGCCCCCAAACAGGGGGAAGGACTGAAGCTTTCTTT.

The chain has TRBV5-6 and TRBJ2-3; tentative D call: TRBD2 (6 bases). The CDR3 extends over 16 amino acids. Trimming cost V 4 bases and J 4 bases, with 19 bases left between them. CDR1 is SGHDT, CDR2 YYEEEE, per germline. CDR3 sequence: CASSLWTETGADTQYF. For the CDR3, the DNA is TGTGCCAGCAGCCTCTGGACTGAAACGGGGGCAGATACGCAGTATTTT.

The rearrangement joins TRBV4-1 to TRBJ2-1, with D possibly being TRBD1 (5 bases). Germline loops: CDR1 MGHRA, CDR2 YSYEKL. The CDR3 totals 16 residues. The ends were cut back, 1 base at V and 8 bases at J, with 18 bases in the middle. The CDR3 DNA reads as TGCGCCAGCAGCCAAGTAGGGGATTGGATCCTCCATGAGCAGTTCTTC. Encoded protein: CASSQVGDWILHEQFF.

The chain recombines TRBV6-5 with TRBJ2-1, with 9 nucleotides matching TRBD1. The ends lost 1 base at V and 8 bases at J; junction bases unmatched: 6. CDR3 length: 15 amino acids. Germline-derived CDR1 and CDR2 are MNHEY and SVGAGI. The CDR3 reads CASSYFNRGRDEQFF. CDR3 DNA: TGTGCCAGCAGTTACTTCAACAGGGGGCGGGATGAGCAGTTCTTC.

V is TRBV27 and J is TRBJ2-7; 8 bases are a match to TRBD1. Germline loops: CDR1 MNHEY, CDR2 SMNVEV (reference sequence). With 6 bases clipped from V and 2 bases from J, the junction kept 12 bases outside the gene matches. The CDR3 runs 16 residues. CDR3 nucleotides: TGTGCCAGCAGCCCTAGTCTGGGACAGGTAACCTACGAGCAGTACTTC. Amino acid sequence: CASSPSLGQVTYEQYF.

The rearrangement links TRBV28 to TRBJ2-7, with TRBD1 identical over 7 bases. The CDR3 has 13 residues. CDR1 and CDR2 from the germline V gene are MDHEN and SYDVKM. Trimming took 9 bases from V and 1 from J; bases not matched to a gene: 6. CDR3 loop: CARGQNSSYEQYF. CDR3 DNA sequence: TGTGCCAGGGGACAGAACTCATCCTACGAGCAGTACTTC.

The rearrangement uses TRBV7-9 and TRBJ2-3; unclear D gene. This CDR3 is 12 amino acids long. From germline, CDR1 is SEHNR and CDR2 FQNEAQ (reference sequence). V lost 5 bases and J 0 bases, leaving 3 bases between the germline ends. In nucleotides, the CDR3 is TGTGCCAGCAGCCCAAGCACAGATACGCAGTATTTT. This sequence encodes CASSPSTDTQYF.

The genes are TRBV20-1 and TRBJ2-7, with D possibly TRBD2 on 5 matching bases. The CDR3 extends over 11 amino acids. Per the germline V gene, CDR1 is DFQATT and CDR2 is SNEGSKA (reference sequence). The CDR3 DNA follows: TGCAGGGGAGTCTCGGATTACGAGCAGTACTTC. Protein: CRGVSDYEQYF.

This clone was observed a single time. The chain couples TRBV19 to TRBJ1-2; 7 positions agree with TRBD1. The CDR3 contains 17 residues. CDR1 and CDR2 from the germline V gene are LNHDA and SQIVND (reference sequence). With 9 bases clipped from V and 4 bases from J, the junction kept 20 bases outside the gene matches. CDR3 amino acids: CASQSGQAPVEVYGYTF. The CDR3 DNA reads TGTGCCAGCCAATCAGGACAGGCCCCGGTGGAGGTCTATGGCTACACCTTC.

J is TRBJ2-3 and V is TRBV28; possibly TRBD1 for D (6 bases). Looked up from germline, CDR1 is MDHEN and CDR2 is SYDVKM. Trimming pared 3 bases from V and 4 bases from J, leaving 11 bases between. This CDR3 contains 14 residues. The CDR3 nucleotides are TGTGCCAGCAGTTTCTTTGGGGGCGCAGATACGCAGTATTTT. It translates to CASSFFGGADTQYF.

V and J are TRBV19 and TRBJ2-6, with TRBD1 matching 9 bases. V trimming: 3 bases; J trimming: 4 bases; junction bases outside the gene matches: 4. The CDR3 loop spans 16 amino acids. Germline lookup yields CDR1 LNHDA and CDR2 SQIVND (reference sequence). CDR3 nucleotide sequence: TGTGCCAGTAGTATGGGGGACAGGGCGGGGGCCAACGTCCTGACTTTC. Translated: CASSMGDRAGANVLTF.

This chain's CDR3 is CSVDGLASYNEQFF. CDR3 coding DNA: TGCAGCGTTGATGGACTAGCCTCCTACAATGAGCAGTTCTTC. V and J are TRBV29-1 and TRBJ2-1, with 8 bases lining up with TRBD2. The germline V gene has CDR1 SQVTM and CDR2 ANQGSEA. The CDR3 has 14 amino acids. Trimming took 3 bases from V and 0 from J; bases not matched to a gene: 1.

This chain connects TRBV7-3 to TRBJ2-2, with TRBD2 identical over 7 bases. Looked up from germline, CDR1 is SGHTA and CDR2 is FQGTGA. CDR3 length: 17 residues. Trimming cost V 5 bases and J 4 bases; bases outside gene matches: 13. This CDR3 is CASSPVSTAGVTGELFF. As DNA, the CDR3 is TGTGCCAGCAGCCCAGTATCCACGGCGGGGGTCACCGGGGAGCTGTTTTTT. The variable domain in full, completed from reference TRBV7-3 and TRBJ2-2, reads GAGVSQTPSNKVTEKGKYVELRCDPISGHTALYWYRQSLGQGPEFLIYFQGTGAADDSGLPNDRFFAVRPEGSVSTLKIQRTERGDSAVYLCASSPVSTAGVTGELFFGEGSRLTVL.

The chain carries TRBV4-2 and TRBJ2-7; TRBD2 agrees at 9 bases. Trimming cost V 4 bases and J 0 bases; bases outside gene matches: 25. The germline CDR1 and CDR2 sequences are LGHNA and YNFKEQ. This CDR3 has 22 amino acids. The DNA of the CDR3 is TGTGCCAGCAGCCGAAGAACCGGGCCGAGGCACGGGACTAGCCCCTACTCCTACGAGCAGTACTTC. Amino acids: CASSRRTGPRHGTSPYSYEQYF.

The chain has TRBV2 and TRBJ2-3; D may be TRBD2 (5 bases). This CDR3 has 14 residues. V lost 7 bases to trimming and J lost 0 bases, with 11 bases between them. Germline loops: CDR1 SNHLY, CDR2 FYNNEI. The CDR3 coding sequence is TGTGCCAGCATAGTAAGCGGAAGCACAGATACGCAGTATTTT. It encodes CASIVSGSTDTQYF.

The chain has TRBV10-3 and TRBJ2-1; a weak D match, TRBD1 (6 bases). The germline CDR1 and CDR2 sequences are ENHRY and SYGVKD. The CDR3 loop spans 15 amino acids. V was trimmed by 2 bases and J by 2 bases, leaving 10 bases between them. This chain's CDR3 is CAISEGRDTYNEQFF. CDR3 coding DNA: TGTGCCATCAGTGAGGGTCGGGACACCTACAATGAGCAGTTCTTC.

The chain links TRBV23-1 to TRBJ1-3, with a tentative D call TRBD1 (5 bases). TRBV23-1 is noted as an ORF with a role that remains uncertain. V lost 0 bases and J 3 bases, leaving 18 bases between the germline ends. This CDR3 is built from 18 residues. CDR3 region: CASSQSPRKGEVGNTIYF. In DNA form, the CDR3 reads TGCGCCAGCAGTCAATCCCCCCGTAAAGGGGAAGTTGGAAACACCATATATTTT.

The chain has TRBV30 and TRBJ1-5; TRBD1 matches 7 bases. With V trimmed by 3 bases and J by 3 bases, 5 bases remained unmatched. The CDR3 is 14 amino acids. Germline V lookup: CDR1 GTSNPN, CDR2 SVGIG (reference sequence). The chain's CDR3 is CAWRAQGTNQPQHF. For the CDR3, the DNA is TGTGCCTGGAGAGCACAGGGGACCAATCAGCCCCAGCATTTT.

V and J are TRBV19 and TRBJ2-7; D is uncertain. Trimming took 9 bases from V and 3 from J, leaving 9 bases between them. The CDR3 is 11 amino acids. Germline assignment: CDR1 LNHDA and CDR2 SQIVND (reference sequence). The CDR3 loop is CARTEVYEQYF. In nucleotides, the CDR3 is TGTGCCAGAACCGAGGTCTACGAGCAGTACTTC.

The sample holds one count of this clone. The rearrangement uses TRBV6-5 and TRBJ2-1; TRBD2 might be the D (7 bases). V lost 2 bases and J lost 8, with 19 bases in between. The germline V gene has CDR1 MNHEY and CDR2 SVGAGI. The CDR3 is 16 amino acids. The CDR3 loop is CASSYPGLGGWYEQFF. The DNA of the CDR3 is TGTGCCAGCAGTTACCCTGGACTAGGGGGGTGGTATGAGCAGTTCTTC.

The chain recombines TRBV28 with TRBJ1-3, with D unresolved. Germline CDR1 and CDR2: MDHEN and SYDVKM. The germline V and J ends were trimmed by 10 bases and 0 bases, with 7 bases remaining between them. CDR3 length: 12 amino acids. The DNA of the CDR3 is TGTGCCACAGTCAACTCTGGAAACACCATATATTTT. It encodes CATVNSGNTIYF.

J is TRBJ2-7 and V is TRBV28; D is possibly TRBD1 (6 bases). CDR1 is MDHEN, CDR2 SYDVKM, per germline. Trimming took 3 bases from V and 6 from J, leaving 24 bases between them. This CDR3 has 17 amino acids. The CDR3 sequence: CASSFNPARGLMSEQYF. The CDR3 nucleotides read TGTGCCAGCAGTTTCAACCCCGCCAGGGGCCTCATGAGCGAGCAGTACTTC. Drawing the rest from reference TRBV28 and TRBJ2-7, the complete variable domain is DVKVTQSSRYLVKRTGEKVFLECVQDMDHENMFWYRQDPGLGLRLIYFSYDVKMKEKGDIPEGYSVSREKKERFSLILESASTNQTSMYLCASSFNPARGLMSEQYFGPGTRLTVT.

The chain combines TRBV6-1 with TRBJ2-2, with D possibly being TRBD2 (5 bases). The CDR3 covers 13 residues. The V end lost 4 bases, the J end lost 7 bases, and 10 bases lay between the germline ends. Germline values: CDR1 MNHNS, CDR2 SASEGT. The CDR3 protein is CASSASSIGELFF. The CDR3 DNA sequence: TGTGCCAGCAGTGCCTCTAGCATCGGGGAGCTGTTTTTT.